This T cell receptor beta chain was sequenced for a study of beta chain features in type 1 diabetes. Every isolated RNA sample was fully reverse transcribed, so sequencing captured expressed TCRB transcripts. The protocol was immunoSEQ multiplex PCR, while the TCRdb copy is restricted to in-frame clones and leaves out a portion. The sample holds 310,000 or so clones, under 8.5% seen once. The germline V gene has CDR1 SQVTM and CDR2 ANQGSEA. V lost 6 bases, J lost 7 bases, and 19 bases lay in between. The CDR3 sequence is 14 residues long. This TCR was recovered from a woman younger than 35 in good health. The chain uses TRBV29-1 and TRBJ1-5, with a weak D call TRBD1 (6 bases). Sequenced material: central memory CD4+ T cells from blood. Here the CDR3 DNA reads TGCAGCGTCGGGGGGGCTTTCGGGGACCAGCCCCAGCATTTT. This sequence encodes CSVGGAFGDQPQHF.